This record looks at one T cell receptor (beta chain) sequence and its context. What it binds is not known. Germline V gene lookup returns CDR1 LNHNV and CDR2 YYDKDF (reference sequence). Trimming at V came to 1 base and at J to 1 base, leaving 12 bases not matched to a gene. The CDR3 sequence is 19 residues long. Investigators performed immunoSEQ version v3.0 at survey level. TCRdb keeps only in-frame clones here, not all; method: immunoSEQ multiplex PCR. The repertoire holds 30,000 to 35,000 clones, with approximately 74% as singletons. This sample stems from a study of long-term antiretroviral therapy in people with HIV. Overall study results and limits: Clones that had undergone expansion before ART dominated the repertoire at all time points. With ART, diversity went up but was still lower than in transplant donor controls.

Participants living with HIV all received treatment in the United States. Cryopreserved PBMC, at 1-10 million per sample, were present before DNA extraction. Specimen: unsorted PBMCs, collected 3 years after starting antiretroviral therapy. This sequence joins TRBV15 and TRBJ2-3, with 9 bases that match TRBD2. The receptor was derived from a man aged 45-65 years with HIV. The CDR3: CATSRGTLRRGGGTDTQYF. CDR3 DNA: TGTGCCACCAGCAGAGGGACCTTACGGCGGGGGGGTGGCACAGATACGCAGTATTTT.